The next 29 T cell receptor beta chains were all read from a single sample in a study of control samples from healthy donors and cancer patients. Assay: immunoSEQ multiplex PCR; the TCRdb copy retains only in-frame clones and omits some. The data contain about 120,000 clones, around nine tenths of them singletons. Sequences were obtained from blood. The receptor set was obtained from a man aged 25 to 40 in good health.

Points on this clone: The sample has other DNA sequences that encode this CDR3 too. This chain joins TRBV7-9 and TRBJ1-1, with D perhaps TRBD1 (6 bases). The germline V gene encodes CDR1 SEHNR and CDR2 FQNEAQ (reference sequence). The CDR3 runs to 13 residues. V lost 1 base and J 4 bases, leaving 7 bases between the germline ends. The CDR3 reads CASSLEGGTEAFF. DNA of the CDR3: TGTGCCAGCAGCTTAGAAGGGGGCACTGAAGCTTTCTTT. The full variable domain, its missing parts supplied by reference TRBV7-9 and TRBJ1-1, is DTGVSQNPRHKITKRGQNVTFRCDPISEHNRLYWYRQTLGQGPEFLTYFQNEAQLEKSRLLSDRFSAERPKGSFSTLEIQRTEQGDSAMYLCASSLEGGTEAFFGQGTRLTVV.

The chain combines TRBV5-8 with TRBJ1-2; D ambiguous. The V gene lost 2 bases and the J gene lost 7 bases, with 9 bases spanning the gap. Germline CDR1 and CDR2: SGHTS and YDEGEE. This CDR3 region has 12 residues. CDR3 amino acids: CASSLGGAGYTF. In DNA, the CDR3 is TGTGCCAGCAGCTTAGGAGGAGCTGGCTACACCTTC. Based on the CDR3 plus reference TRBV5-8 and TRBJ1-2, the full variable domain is EAGVTQSPTHLIKTRGQQATLRCSPISGHTSVYWYQQALGLGLQFLLWYDEGEERNRGNFPPRFSGRQFPNYSSELNVNALELEDSALYLCASSLGGAGYTFGSGTRLTVV.

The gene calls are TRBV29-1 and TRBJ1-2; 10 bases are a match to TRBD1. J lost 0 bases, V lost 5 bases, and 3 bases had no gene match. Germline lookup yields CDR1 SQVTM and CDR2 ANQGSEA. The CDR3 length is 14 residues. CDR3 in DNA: TGCAGCGTTCCCGGGACAGGGGCTAACTATGGCTACACCTTC. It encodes CSVPGTGANYGYTF.

CDR3 sequence reads: CASSSWTSGLYEQYV. The CDR3 nucleotides are TGTGCCAGCAGCTCCTGGACTAGCGGACTCTACGAGCAGTACGTC. The rearrangement links TRBV5-6 to TRBJ2-7; 10 nucleotides agree with TRBD2. Germline CDR1 reads SGHDT; CDR2 reads YYEEEE. V shed 3 bases and J 3 bases; nucleotides not matched to a gene: 6. The CDR3 sequence is 15 residues long.

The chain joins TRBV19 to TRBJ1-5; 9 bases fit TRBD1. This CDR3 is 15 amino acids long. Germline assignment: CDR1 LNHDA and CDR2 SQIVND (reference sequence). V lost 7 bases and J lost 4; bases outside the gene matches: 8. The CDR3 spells CASTGTGKANQPQHF. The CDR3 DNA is TGTGCCAGTACCGGGACAGGGAAGGCAAATCAGCCCCAGCATTTT. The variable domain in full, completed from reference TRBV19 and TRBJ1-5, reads DGGITQSPKYLFRKEGQNVTLSCEQNLNHDAMYWYRQDPGQGLRLIYYSQIVNDFQKGDIAEGYSVSREKKESFPLTVTSAQKNPTAFYLCASTGTGKANQPQHFGDGTRLSIL.

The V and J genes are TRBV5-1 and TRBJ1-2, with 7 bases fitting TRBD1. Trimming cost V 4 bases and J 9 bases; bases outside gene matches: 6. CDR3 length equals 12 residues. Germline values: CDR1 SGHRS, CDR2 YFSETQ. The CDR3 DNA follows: TGCGCCAGCAGCGAGGAACAGGGGAGCTACACCTTC. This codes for CASSEEQGSYTF. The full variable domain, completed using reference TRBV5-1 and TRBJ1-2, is KAGVTQTPRYLIKTRGQQVTLSCSPISGHRSVSWYQQTPGQGLQFLFEYFSETQRNKGNFPGRFSGRQFSNSRSEMNVSTLELGDSALYLCASSEEQGSYTFGSGTRLTVV.

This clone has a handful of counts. This CDR3 reads CASSFSRRNEQFF. CDR3 nucleotide sequence: TGTGCCAGCAGTTTTTCTCGACGTAACGAGCAGTTCTTC. The chain is built from TRBV6-2 or TRBV6-3 and TRBJ2-1; D is undetermined. V dropped 4 bases and J dropped 10 bases, with 14 bases sitting between them. From germline, CDR1 is MNHEY and CDR2 SVGEGT. This CDR3 comprises 13 residues.

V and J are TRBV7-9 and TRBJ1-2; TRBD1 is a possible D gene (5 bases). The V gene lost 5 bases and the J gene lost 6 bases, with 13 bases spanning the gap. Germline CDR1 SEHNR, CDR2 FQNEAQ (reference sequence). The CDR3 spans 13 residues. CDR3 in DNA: TGTGCCAGCAGCCCCGGGACGAGTCATGGCTACACCTTC. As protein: CASSPGTSHGYTF.

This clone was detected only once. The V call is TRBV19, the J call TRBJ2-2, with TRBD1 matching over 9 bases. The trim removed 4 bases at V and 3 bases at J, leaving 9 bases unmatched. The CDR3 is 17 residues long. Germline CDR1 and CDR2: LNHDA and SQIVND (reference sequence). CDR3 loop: CASSSSGTGMYTGELFF. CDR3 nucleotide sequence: TGTGCCAGTAGTAGCTCCGGGACAGGGATGTACACCGGGGAGCTGTTTTTT.

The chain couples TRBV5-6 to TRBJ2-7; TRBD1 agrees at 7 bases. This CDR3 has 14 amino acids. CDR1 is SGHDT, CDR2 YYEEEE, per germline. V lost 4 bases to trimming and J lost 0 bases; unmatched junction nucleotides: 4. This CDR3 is CASSVDRSSYEQYF. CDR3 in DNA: TGTGCCAGCAGCGTGGACAGGAGCTCCTACGAGCAGTACTTC.

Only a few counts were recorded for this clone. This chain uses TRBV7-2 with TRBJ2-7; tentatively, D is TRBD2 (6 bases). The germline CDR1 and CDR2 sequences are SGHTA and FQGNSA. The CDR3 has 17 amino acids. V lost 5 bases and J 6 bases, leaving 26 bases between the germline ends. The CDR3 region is CASSARPGRVAEGEQYF. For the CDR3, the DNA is TGTGCCAGCAGCGCAAGACCAGGGAGAGTCGCGGAGGGCGAGCAGTACTTC.

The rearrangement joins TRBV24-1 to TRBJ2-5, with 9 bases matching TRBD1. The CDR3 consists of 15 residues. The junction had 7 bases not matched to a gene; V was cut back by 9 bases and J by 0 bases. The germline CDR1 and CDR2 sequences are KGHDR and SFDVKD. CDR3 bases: TGTGCCACCGGACCAGGACAGGGGTACCAAGAGACCCAGTACTTC. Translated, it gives CATGPGQGYQETQYF.

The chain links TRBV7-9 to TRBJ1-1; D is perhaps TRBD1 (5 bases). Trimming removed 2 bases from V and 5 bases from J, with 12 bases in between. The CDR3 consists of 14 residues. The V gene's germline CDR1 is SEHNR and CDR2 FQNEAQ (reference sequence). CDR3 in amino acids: CASSLRGVRTEAFF. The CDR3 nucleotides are TGTGCCAGCAGCTTACGAGGGGTTCGGACTGAAGCTTTCTTT.

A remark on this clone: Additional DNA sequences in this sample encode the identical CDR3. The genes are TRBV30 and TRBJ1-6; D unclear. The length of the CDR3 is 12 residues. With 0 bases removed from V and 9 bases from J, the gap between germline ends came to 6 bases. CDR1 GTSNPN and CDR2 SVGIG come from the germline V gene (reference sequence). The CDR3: CAWSVTASPLHF. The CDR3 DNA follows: TGTGCCTGGAGTGTTACAGCTTCACCCCTCCACTTT.

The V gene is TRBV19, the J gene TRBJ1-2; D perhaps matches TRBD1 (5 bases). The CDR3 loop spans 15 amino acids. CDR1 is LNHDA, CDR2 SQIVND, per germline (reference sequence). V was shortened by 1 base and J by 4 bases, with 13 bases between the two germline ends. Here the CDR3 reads CASSIGSGEIYGYTF. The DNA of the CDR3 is TGTGCCAGTAGTATAGGCTCGGGGGAAATCTATGGCTACACCTTC.

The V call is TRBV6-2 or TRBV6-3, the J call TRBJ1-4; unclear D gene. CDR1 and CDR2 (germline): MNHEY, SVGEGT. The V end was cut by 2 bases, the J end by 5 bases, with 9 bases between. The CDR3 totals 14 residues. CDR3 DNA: TGTGCCAGCAGTTACCCCGGTTCCAATGAAAAACTGTTTTTT. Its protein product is CASSYPGSNEKLFF.

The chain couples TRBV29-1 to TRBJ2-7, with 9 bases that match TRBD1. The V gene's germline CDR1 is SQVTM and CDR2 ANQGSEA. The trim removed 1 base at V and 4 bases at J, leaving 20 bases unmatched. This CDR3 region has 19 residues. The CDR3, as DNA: TGCAGCGTTGAAGGGGATATTACACAGGGGGCGTCGGCCAATTACGAGCAGTACGTC. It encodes CSVEGDITQGASANYEQYV.

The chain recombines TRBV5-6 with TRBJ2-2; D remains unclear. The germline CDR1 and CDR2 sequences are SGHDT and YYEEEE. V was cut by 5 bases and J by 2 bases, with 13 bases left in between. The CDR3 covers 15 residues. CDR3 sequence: CASRGWGRNTGELFF. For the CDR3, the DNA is TGTGCCAGCAGAGGATGGGGAAGAAACACCGGGGAGCTGTTTTTT.

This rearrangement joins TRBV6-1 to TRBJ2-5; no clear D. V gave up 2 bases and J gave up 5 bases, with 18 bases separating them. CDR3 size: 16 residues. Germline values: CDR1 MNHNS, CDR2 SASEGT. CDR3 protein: CASSESYPIRWETQYF. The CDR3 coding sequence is TGTGCCAGCAGTGAATCATATCCCATTAGATGGGAGACCCAGTACTTC.

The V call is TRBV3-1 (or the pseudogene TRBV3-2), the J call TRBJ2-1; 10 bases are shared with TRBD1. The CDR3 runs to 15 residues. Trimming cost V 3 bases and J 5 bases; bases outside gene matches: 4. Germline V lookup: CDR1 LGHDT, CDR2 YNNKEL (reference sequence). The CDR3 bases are TGTGCCAGCAGCCACCGGGACAGGGGTCACAATGAGCAGTTCTTC. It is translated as CASSHRDRGHNEQFF.

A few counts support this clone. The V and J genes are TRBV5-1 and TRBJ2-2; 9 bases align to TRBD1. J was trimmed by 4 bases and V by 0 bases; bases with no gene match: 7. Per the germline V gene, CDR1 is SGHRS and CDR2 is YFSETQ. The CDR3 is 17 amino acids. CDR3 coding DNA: TGCGCCAGCAGCTTGGAGGACAGGGGCTGGACCACCGGGGAGCTGTTTTTT. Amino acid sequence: CASSLEDRGWTTGELFF.

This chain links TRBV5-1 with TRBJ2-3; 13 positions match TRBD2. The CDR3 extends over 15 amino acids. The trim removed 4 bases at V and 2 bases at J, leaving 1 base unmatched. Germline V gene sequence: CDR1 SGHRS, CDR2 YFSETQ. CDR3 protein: CASSGTSGNTDTQYF. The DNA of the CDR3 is TGCGCCAGCAGCGGGACTAGCGGGAACACAGATACGCAGTATTTT.

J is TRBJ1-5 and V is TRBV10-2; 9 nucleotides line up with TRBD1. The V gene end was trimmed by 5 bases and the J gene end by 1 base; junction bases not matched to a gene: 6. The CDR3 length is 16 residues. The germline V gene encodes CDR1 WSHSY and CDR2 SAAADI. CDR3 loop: CASSSAGTGSNQPQHF. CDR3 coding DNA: TGCGCCAGCAGTTCCGCCGGGACAGGGAGCAATCAGCCCCAGCATTTT.

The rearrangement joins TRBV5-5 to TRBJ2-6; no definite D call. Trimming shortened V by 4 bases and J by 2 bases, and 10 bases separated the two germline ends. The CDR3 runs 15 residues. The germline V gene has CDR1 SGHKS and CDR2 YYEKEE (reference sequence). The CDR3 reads CASSIQDPGANVLTF. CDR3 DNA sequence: TGTGCCAGCAGCATCCAGGATCCTGGGGCCAACGTCCTGACTTTC.

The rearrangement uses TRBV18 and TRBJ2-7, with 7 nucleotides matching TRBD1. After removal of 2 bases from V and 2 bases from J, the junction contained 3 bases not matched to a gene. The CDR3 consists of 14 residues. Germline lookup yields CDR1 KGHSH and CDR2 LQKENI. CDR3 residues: CASSPKQGPYEQYF. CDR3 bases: TGTGCCAGCTCACCAAAACAGGGGCCCTACGAGCAGTACTTC.

The CDR3, as DNA: TGCGCCAGCAGCGTCGGGACAGGGATGTCCTACGAGCAGTACGTC. Protein product: CASSVGTGMSYEQYV. The chain has TRBV5-1 and TRBJ2-7; 9 positions agree with TRBD1. The CDR3 runs to 15 residues. Looked up from germline, CDR1 is SGHRS and CDR2 is YFSETQ. The trim removed 4 bases at V and 1 base at J, leaving 6 bases unmatched.

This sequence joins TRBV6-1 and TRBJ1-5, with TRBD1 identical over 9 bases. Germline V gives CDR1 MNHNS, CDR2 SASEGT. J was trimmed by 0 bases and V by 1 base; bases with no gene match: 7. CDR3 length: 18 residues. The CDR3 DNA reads TGTGCCAGCAGTGAAGTTGGACAGGGGTCTTATAGCAATCAGCCCCAGCATTTT. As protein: CASSEVGQGSYSNQPQHF.

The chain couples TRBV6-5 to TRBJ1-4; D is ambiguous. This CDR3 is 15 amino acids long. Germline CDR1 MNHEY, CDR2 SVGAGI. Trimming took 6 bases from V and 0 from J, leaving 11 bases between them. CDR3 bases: TGTGCCAGCAGCGTTAGACGTGCAACTAATGAAAAACTGTTTTTT. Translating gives CASSVRRATNEKLFF.

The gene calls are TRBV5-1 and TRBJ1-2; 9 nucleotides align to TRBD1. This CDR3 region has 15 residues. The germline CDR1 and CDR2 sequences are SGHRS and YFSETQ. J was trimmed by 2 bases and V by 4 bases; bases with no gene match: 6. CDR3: CASSVDRGTNYGYTF. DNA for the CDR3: TGCGCCAGCAGCGTGGACAGGGGAACGAACTATGGCTACACCTTC.